This T cell receptor beta chain was captured in a study of T cells in Graves' hyperthyroidism and ophthalmopathy. Study-level findings and limits: Most expanded thyroid clonotypes above 0.001 recurred in blood.

CDR1 and CDR2 from the germline V gene are SNHLY and FYNNEI. The CDR3 spans 20 residues. V lost 4 bases to trimming and J lost 3 bases; unmatched junction nucleotides: 18. TCR beta CDR3 region amplification was performed from RNA transcripts. A set of HTBI primers served as the primers for a first-round RT-PCR of the TCR CDR3. TCRdb analysed the multiplex PCR reads with MiXCR anew, one entry per CDR3 protein. The data hold about 600,000 distinct CDR3 sequences, with 14% observed a single time. This clonotype was seen repeatedly, ten times or more. The antigen remains unidentified. The V call is TRBV2, the J call TRBJ2-7; 13 nucleotides align to TRBD2. The sequence came from a woman aged 18-30 years with Graves' ophthalmopathy. The sample comprised blood. The CDR3 sequence is CASSGGLAGVLKEGIYEQYF. CDR3 nucleotide sequence: TGTGCCAGCAGTGGAGGACTAGCGGGAGTCCTAAAGGAAGGGATCTACGAGCAGTACTTC.